The source of this T cell receptor (beta chain) is a study of cytomegalovirus exposure and HLA in healthy donors. At the level of the study: Earlier sequencing of 200 million or so T cells yielded around 100 million unique TCR beta sequences. Within an early data release were 85 million or so unique TCRs drawn from HLA-typed donors.

About this clone: The antigen is undetermined.

The PCR made use of 60 Vbeta and 13 Jbeta primers. Assay used: immunoSEQ multiplex PCR; TCRdb lists only in-frame clones, some missing. The top ten hold less than 2% of the sample, which has fewer than 250,000 clones, 65% to 75% seen once. General study results and limits: Most likely, a cluster of highly shared sequence variants arose as a sequencing artifact. The classifier was said to identify cytomegalovirus status with high specificity and sensitivity.

The J segment lost 2 bases and the V segment lost 4 bases, leaving 7 bases of the junction unmatched. The CDR3 is made up of 16 amino acids. From germline, CDR1 is LNHDA and CDR2 SQIVND (reference sequence). The sequence came from a woman in her twenties or thirties in good health and CMV-seronegative. The rearrangement joins TRBV19 to TRBJ2-3; 9 nucleotides line up with TRBD1. Sequencing was done on a sample of PBMCs. CDR3 coding DNA: TGTGCCAGTAGTAGACAGGGGGTAGGGACCACAGATACGCAGTATTTT. It specifies CASSRQGVGTTDTQYF.